This TCR beta chain derives from a study of cytomegalovirus exposure and HLA in healthy donors. About the research overall: The 120 or so validation repertoires used a platform that matched the one used for the roughly 700 first-cohort repertoires, as a later analysis reported.

Produced via immunoSEQ multiplex PCR; TCRdb's table is partial and in-frame only. In the table there are more than 250,000 clones, around 90% of which are singletons. Findings of the study overall: For cytomegalovirus status, the classifier reportedly gave diagnoses with high specificity and sensitivity.

The CDR3 runs 14 residues. Trimming stripped 5 bases from V and 0 bases from J, with 8 bases between. CDR1 and CDR2 (germline): SGHAT, FQNNGV. This clone showed up just once. What it binds is not known. The origin of this receptor is a woman aged 25 to 45 in good health and CMV-seropositive. The sample consisted of PBMCs. The rearrangement joins TRBV11-2 to TRBJ2-1; no reliable D call. CDR3 loop: CASSILSSYNEQFF. The CDR3 bases are TGTGCCAGCAGCATATTAAGCTCCTACAATGAGCAGTTCTTC.